This T cell receptor (beta chain) was recovered during a study of long-term antiretroviral therapy in people with HIV. Across the study: The 2015 immediate-ART recommendation came about a decade after the earliest samples. Study observations and caveats: Specimens of blood were obtained during about 2004 to 2018, possibly under older ART regimens.

Without exception, participants with HIV were treated in the United States. Germline V gene sequence: CDR1 ENHRY, CDR2 SYGVKD. Trimming took off 8 bases at V and 3 bases at J, with 13 bases between the two ends. This CDR3 has 14 amino acids. This clone was counted only a few times. Its cognate antigen is unknown. Survey-level resolution applied to immunoSEQ assay v3.0. Clones were sequenced by immunoSEQ multiplex PCR, and TCRdb holds only the in-frame ones, with some missing. The sample has over 10,000 clones, 88% seen once. The clonotype comes from a woman in her thirties or forties with HIV. The sample consisted of unsorted PBMCs, taken 2.1 years after starting antiretroviral therapy. The chain employs TRBV10-3 and TRBJ2-2; tentative D call: TRBD1 (6 bases). The CDR3 is CAIRRDIDTGELFF. CDR3 nucleotide sequence: TGTGCCATCCGCCGGGACATTGACACCGGGGAGCTGTTTTTT.